One and the same sample provided the 13 T cell receptor beta chains below, sequenced in a study of blood T cells in healthy people across ages. The second PCR ran roughly 7 to 12 cycles with a sample-barcoded 5' primer and J-beta primers. TCRdb passed the 5' RACE reads through MiXCR, listing each CDR3 protein once. The table lists some 1.7 million distinct CDR3 sequences, roughly 28% of them singletons. Sequenced: blood. Every receptor here comes from a woman aged 25 to 39 in good health.

The gene calls are TRBV12-5 and TRBJ2-3; D is undetermined. CDR1 and CDR2 (germline): LGHNT, FRNRAP. Trimming removed 5 bases at V and 2 bases at J, with 14 bases between. The CDR3 covers 15 residues. The CDR3 is CASGTTTEPTDTQYF. In DNA, the CDR3 is TGTGCTAGTGGTACCACCACAGAGCCCACAGATACGCAGTATTTT.

This chain connects TRBV20-1 to TRBJ2-3, with 8 bases that match TRBD2. The CDR3 has 14 amino acids. Germline-derived CDR1 and CDR2 are DFQATT and SNEGSKA (reference sequence). Trimming took 3 bases from V and 3 from J; bases not matched to a gene: 5. CDR3 coding DNA: TGCAGTGCTAGCGGGAGGGCCGGGACAGATACGCAGTATTTT. Its protein is CSASGRAGTDTQYF.

This chain links TRBV7-2 with TRBJ1-2; 9 positions agree with TRBD1. The germline V gene has CDR1 SGHTA and CDR2 FQGNSA. CDR3 length: 14 amino acids. With 7 bases clipped from V and 12 bases from J, the junction kept 15 bases outside the gene matches. CDR3 protein: CASTSGGTGRGHTF. The DNA for the CDR3 is TGTGCCAGCACTTCCGGGGGGACAGGGCGCGGCCACACCTTC.

In this sample, this clonotype turned up a few times. The rearrangement links TRBV27 to TRBJ1-5, with 9 bases aligning to TRBD1. This CDR3 region has 16 residues. The junction had 6 bases not matched to a gene; V was cut back by 5 bases and J by 1 base. Germline V CDR1 and CDR2: MNHEY, SMNVEV (reference sequence). CDR3 region: CASSHGTGTSNQPQHF. CDR3 sequence (DNA): TGTGCCAGCAGTCATGGGACAGGGACCAGCAATCAGCCCCAGCATTTT.

The rearrangement links TRBV28 to TRBJ1-2; a possible D gene is TRBD1 (5 bases). The V and J ends lost 4 bases and 0 bases respectively, with 15 bases between them. The CDR3 runs to 16 residues. The germline gives CDR1 MDHEN, CDR2 SYDVKM. The CDR3, as DNA: TGTGCCAGCAGTTCCCTAGGACATACAACTAACTATGGCTACACCTTC. This gives the protein CASSSLGHTTNYGYTF.

About this clonotype itself: The junction departs from the called germline gene at one end, perhaps through a read error. This chain links TRBV2 with TRBJ2-3, with no clear D. CDR3 length: 12 residues. The germline gives CDR1 SNHLY, CDR2 FYNNEI. The CDR3 is CASISGINTQYF. In nucleotides, the CDR3 is TGTGCCAGCATAAGTGGGATTAATACACAGTATTTT.

The CDR3 protein is CASSQEVTGGFVTF. In nucleotides, the CDR3 is TGTGCCAGCAGCCAAGAAGTGACAGGGGGATTCGTCACCTTC. This rearrangement joins TRBV3-1 to TRBJ1-2, with 9 bases identical to TRBD1. The CDR3 runs 14 residues. With V trimmed by 0 bases and J by 13 bases, 9 bases remained unmatched. Germline-derived CDR1 and CDR2 are LGHDT and YNNKEL (reference sequence).

This chain connects TRBV5-1 to TRBJ2-3, with a tentative D call TRBD1 (6 bases). The CDR3 length is 16 residues. Trimming pared 3 bases from V and 0 bases from J, leaving 14 bases between. The germline V gene has CDR1 SGHRS and CDR2 YFSETQ. The chain's CDR3 is CASSWAGTTSTDTQYF. The CDR3, as DNA: TGCGCCAGCAGCTGGGCCGGGACAACTAGCACAGATACGCAGTATTTT.

This clonotype was seen a handful of times. At one end, the junction sequence differs from germline, possibly due to a read error. The chain couples TRBV25-1 to TRBJ2-4; tentative D call: TRBD1 (6 bases). There are 16 residues in the CDR3. Germline V gene data show CDR1 as MGHDK and CDR2 as SYGVNS. The chain's CDR3 is CTSSSTGDRKGNIQYF. The CDR3, as DNA: TGTACCAGCAGTTCGACAGGCGATCGAAAAGGGAACATTCAGTACTTC.

The V gene is TRBV7-9, the J gene TRBJ1-1; 9 nucleotides agree with TRBD1. This CDR3 spans 14 amino acids. The germline V gene has CDR1 SEHNR and CDR2 FQNEAQ (reference sequence). The V gene end was trimmed by 4 bases and the J gene end by 4 bases; junction bases not matched to a gene: 4. The CDR3 bases are TGTGCCAGCAGCTGCCGGGACAGGGCCACTGAAGCTTTCTTT. Translating it yields CASSCRDRATEAFF. The variable domain in full, with the rest retrieved from reference TRBV7-9 and TRBJ1-1, is DTGVSQNPRHKITKRGQNVTFRCDPISEHNRLYWYRQTLGQGPEFLTYFQNEAQLEKSRLLSDRFSAERPKGSFSTLEIQRTEQGDSAMYLCASSCRDRATEAFFGQGTRLTVV.

The chain couples TRBV7-9 to TRBJ2-5, with a tentative D call TRBD1 (5 bases). The V end was cut by 1 base, the J end by 4 bases, with 13 bases between. This CDR3 spans 15 amino acids. Germline CDR1 SEHNR, CDR2 FQNEAQ (reference sequence). The CDR3 DNA reads as TGTGCCAGCAGCTTAGACCCGCCAAGGGGAGAGACCCAGTACTTC. It yields the protein CASSLDPPRGETQYF.

In its sample, this clonotype was seen a few times. V usage is TRBV7-9 and J usage is TRBJ2-4; a possible D gene is TRBD2 (6 bases). The tail of the sequence fits TRBJ2-7 better, so the J call may be wrong. The CDR3 contains 14 residues. CDR1 SEHNR and CDR2 FQNEAQ come from the germline V gene (reference sequence). This chain's CDR3 is CASGSPGRGYEQYF. DNA for the CDR3: TGTGCCAGCGGCTCCCCCGGGAGAGGCTACGAGCAGTACTTC.

The chain uses TRBV29-1 and TRBJ1-3; D uncertain. The CDR3 length is 12 residues. Germline V CDR1 and CDR2: SQVTM, ANQGSEA. Between the trimmed V and J ends, which lost 4 bases and 3 bases, there was a span of 7 bases. The CDR3 bases are TGCAGCGTTGTGAGGGATGGAAACACCATATATTTT. It is translated as CSVVRDGNTIYF. Full variable domain (missing parts from reference TRBV29-1 and TRBJ1-3): SAVISQKPSRDICQRGTSLTIQCQVDSQVTMMFWYRQQPGQSLTLIATANQGSEATYESGFVIDKFPISRPNLTFSTLTVSNMSPEDSSIYLCSVVRDGNTIYFGEGSWLTVV.